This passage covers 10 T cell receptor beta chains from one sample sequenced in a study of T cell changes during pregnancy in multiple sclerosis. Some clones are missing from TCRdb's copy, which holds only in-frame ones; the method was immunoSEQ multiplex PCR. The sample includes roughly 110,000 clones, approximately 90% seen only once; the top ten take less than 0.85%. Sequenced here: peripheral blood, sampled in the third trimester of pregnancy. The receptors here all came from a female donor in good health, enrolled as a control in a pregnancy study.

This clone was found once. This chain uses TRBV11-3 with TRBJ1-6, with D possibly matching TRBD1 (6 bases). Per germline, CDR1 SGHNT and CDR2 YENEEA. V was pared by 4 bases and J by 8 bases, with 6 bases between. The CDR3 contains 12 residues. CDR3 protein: CASSYRDSPLHF. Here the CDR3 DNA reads TGTGCCAGCAGCTACAGGGATTCACCCCTCCACTTT.

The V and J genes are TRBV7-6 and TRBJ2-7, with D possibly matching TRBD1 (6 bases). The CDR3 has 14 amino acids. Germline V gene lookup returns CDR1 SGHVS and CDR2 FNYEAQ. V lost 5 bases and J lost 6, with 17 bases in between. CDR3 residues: CASSATGLKGEQYF. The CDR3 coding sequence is TGTGCCAGCAGCGCAACAGGGCTGAAAGGCGAGCAGTACTTC.

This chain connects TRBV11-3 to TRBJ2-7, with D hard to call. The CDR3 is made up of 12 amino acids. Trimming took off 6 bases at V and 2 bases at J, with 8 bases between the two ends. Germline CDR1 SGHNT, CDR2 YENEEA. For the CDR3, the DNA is TGTGCCAGCAGTCGTTCAGCCTACGAGCAGTACTTC. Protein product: CASSRSAYEQYF.

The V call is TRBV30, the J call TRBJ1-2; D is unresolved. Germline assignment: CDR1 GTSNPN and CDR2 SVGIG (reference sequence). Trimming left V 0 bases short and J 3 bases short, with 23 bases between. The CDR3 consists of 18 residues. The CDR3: CAWSVSLGGSAVYYGYTF. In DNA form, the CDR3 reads TGTGCCTGGAGTGTTTCCCTAGGTGGGTCGGCCGTGTACTATGGCTACACCTTC.

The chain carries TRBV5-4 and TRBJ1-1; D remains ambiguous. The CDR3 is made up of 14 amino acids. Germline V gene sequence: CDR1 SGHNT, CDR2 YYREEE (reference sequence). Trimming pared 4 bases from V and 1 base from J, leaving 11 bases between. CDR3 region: CASSLGLGNTEAFF. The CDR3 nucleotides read TGTGCCAGCAGCCTCGGACTGGGGAACACTGAAGCTTTCTTT.

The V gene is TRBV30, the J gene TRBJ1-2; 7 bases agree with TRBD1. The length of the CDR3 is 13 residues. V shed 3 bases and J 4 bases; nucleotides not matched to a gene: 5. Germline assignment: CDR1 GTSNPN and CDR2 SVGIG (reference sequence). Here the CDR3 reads CAWRRGPTYGYTF. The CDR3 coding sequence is TGTGCCTGGAGGAGGGGGCCGACCTATGGCTACACCTTC. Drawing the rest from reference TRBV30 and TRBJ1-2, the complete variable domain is SQTIHQWPATLVQPVGSPLSLECTVEGTSNPNLYWYRQAAGRGLQLLFYSVGIGQISSEVPQNLSASRPQDRQFILSSKKLLLSDSGFYLCAWRRGPTYGYTFGSGTRLTVV.

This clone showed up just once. Here the CDR3 DNA reads TGTGCCAGCAGCCGGGACAGTGAACCCTCATTTTTT. Protein product: CASSRDSEPSFF. The chain is built from TRBV5-4 and TRBJ1-4; 7 positions agree with TRBD1. Germline V gives CDR1 SGHNT, CDR2 YYREEE (reference sequence). The ends lost 4 bases at V and 17 bases at J; junction bases unmatched: 11. CDR3 length equals 12 residues.

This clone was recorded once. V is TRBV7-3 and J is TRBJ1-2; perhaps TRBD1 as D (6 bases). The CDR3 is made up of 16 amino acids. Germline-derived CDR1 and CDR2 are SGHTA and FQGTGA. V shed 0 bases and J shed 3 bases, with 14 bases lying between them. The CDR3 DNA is TGTGCCAGCAGCTTAACCCGCCAGGGGCCATACTATGGCTACACCTTC. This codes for CASSLTRQGPYYGYTF.

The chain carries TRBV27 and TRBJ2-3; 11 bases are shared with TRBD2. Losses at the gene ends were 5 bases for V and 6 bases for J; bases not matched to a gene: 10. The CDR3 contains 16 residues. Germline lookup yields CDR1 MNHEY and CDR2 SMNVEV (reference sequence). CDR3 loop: CASSPLAGGGIDTQYF. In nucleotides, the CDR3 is TGTGCCAGCAGTCCCCTAGCGGGGGGCGGGATCGATACGCAGTATTTT.

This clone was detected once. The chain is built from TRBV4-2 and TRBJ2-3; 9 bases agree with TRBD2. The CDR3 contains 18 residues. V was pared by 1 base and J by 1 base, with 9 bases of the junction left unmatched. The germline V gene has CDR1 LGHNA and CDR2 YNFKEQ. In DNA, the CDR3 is TGTGCCAGCAGCCAAGCCCGCGGGGGGGCCATTGGCACAGATACGCAGTATTTT. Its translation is CASSQARGGAIGTDTQYF.